This TCR beta chain was identified in a study of T cell responses to AZD1222 COVID-19 vaccine (dated by TCRdb to the early 2020s). General notes on the study: TCR sequencing covered approximately 230 trial participants: 207 given two doses of AZD1222 and about 26 given two doses of MenACWY control vaccine. Trial participants were enrolled into age subgroups of 18-55, 56-69 and 70-plus years, which contained about 160, 30 and 59 TCR-sequenced participants, respectively. What the research found in general, with its limitations: A significant rise in spike-specific TCR breadth and depth was observed after two AZD1222 doses relative to day 0 and relative to MenACWY recipients. In the small 56-69-year group, the increase in depth fell short of significance, most likely because of low power. Most participants were white British and females outnumbered males, and the authors suggested that clonal diversity may have been underestimated. Epitopes outside the regions mutated in the B.1.351 and B.1.1.7 variants were reportedly recognized by nearly half of the unique spike-specific TCRs. The vaccine-associated CD4 TCRs covered the entire spike protein, and the dominant responses fell in regions 160-218 and 743-854. No day 14 peak-response samples were available, so repertoires were characterized only after the peak T cell response. Conclusions about previously exposed vaccinees are limited, since just five or six AZD1222 recipients were seropositive for SARS-CoV-2 at baseline.

The CDR3 regions of human TCRbeta chains were subjected to immunosequencing. As for the authors' bioinformatics: Repertoire TCRs were checked for matches against a reference library of SARS-CoV-2-specific TCRs that had been generated using the MIRA antigen-specificity platform. Breadth was defined as the fraction of unique TCRs that were SARS-CoV-2-associated. Depth was defined as the fraction of total T cells that were SARS-CoV-2-associated. Using the MIRA data, each spike-specific TCR was assigned both to the spike region to which the TCR was reactive and to a CD4 or CD8 class. Log10-transformed breadth and depth values were compared by one-way ANOVA with Sidak's multiple comparisons tests. TCRdb's version of the immuneACCESS table is confined to in-frame rearrangements and falls short of the full clone set. An unresolved V gene accounts for under half of the shortfall where checked; the remainder is of unknown origin. Clone size and V and J calls were adopted from that table, with D and trimming inferred from the DNA. This sample gives more than 120,000 clones in total; 92% of them show up just once. The leading ten clones occupy roughly 10% of the sample.

V is cut by 0 bases and J by 3 bases, and the space between the germline ends is 20 bases. Sequences SGHAT (CDR1) and FQNNGV (CDR2) are obtained from the germline V gene. The CDR3 has 18 amino acids, counting the end cysteine and phenylalanine. Just the 54-base CDR3 DNA is kept, in frame starting at base 1. Regarding this clone: Its antigen is not yet known. Base qualities are not recorded, but no much larger clone differs from it by a single base.

The time point label on this specimen signifies: about 28 days (+/-7) after the second vaccine dose. AZD1222 recipients given second doses at about 4 weeks or at about 12 weeks were pooled, since spike-specific TCR depth and breadth were not found to differ between the two schedules. Vaccinee samples were obtained from the UK trials COV001 and COV002, which included a single-blind randomized controlled phase 2/3 trial of AZD1222 (ChAdOx1 nCoV-19) in healthy adults. For TCRbeta chain sequencing, PBMC samples were collected from trial participants at day 0 and at day 28 after the second dose. This TCR was recovered from an adult who received the AZD1222 COVID-19 vaccine. The material was peripheral blood, obtained 28 days after the second AZD1222 dose. The chain was built from TRBV11-2 and TRBJ1-1; the best D guess is TRBD1, with 6 bases matching. In nucleotide form, the sequence is TGTGCCAGCAGCTTAGAAGGGGGGTGGCGGGGCCGATACACTGAAGCTTTCTTT. Translated, this is CASSLEGGWRGRYTEAFF.